Sequencing of this T cell receptor beta chain was carried out in a study of CD8 T cells in Susac syndrome. Germline-derived CDR1 and CDR2 are SEHNR and FQNEAQ (reference sequence). The CDR3 is made up of 14 amino acids. V was trimmed by 2 bases and J by 7 bases, leaving 14 bases between them. TCR beta sequences were obtained from blood CD8+ and CD4+ T cells. The multiple sclerosis control cohort comprised treatment-naive individuals presenting with stable or active relapsing-remitting disease. TEMRA cells were FACS-enriched, with CD8+ and CD4+ T cells isolated negatively. cDNA came from approximately 0.5 to 1 ug RNA primed by random hexamers. The authors amplified TCR beta CDR3 across 54 Vbeta and 13 Jbeta using immunoSEQ multiplex PCR. TCRdb analysed the immunoSEQ multiplex PCR reads with MiXCR anew, one entry per CDR3 protein. The table lists fewer than 200,000 distinct CDR3 sequences, 85% to 95% of them singletons, with 0.15% to 0.2% in the top ten.

V and J are TRBV7-9 and TRBJ1-2; D is unclear. The sequence was obtained from a human donor with multiple sclerosis. The sequencing sample was made of CD8+ T cells from PBMCs. CDR3 sequence reads: CASSLWSEEGGYTF. The DNA of the CDR3 is TGTGCCAGCAGCTTATGGTCCGAGGAAGGTGGCTACACCTTC.